This entry is about one T cell receptor beta chain. After extraction with the RNeasy kit, about 0.45 to 1 ug of the RNA was reverse transcribed using random hexamers. Amplification of TCR beta CDR3 by immunoSEQ multiplex PCR spanned 54 Vbeta and 13 Jbeta. TCRdb ran MiXCR on the immunoSEQ multiplex PCR reads and lists one entry per CDR3 protein. This sample has just under 95,000 distinct CDR3 sequences, with just under 95% found just once. The data were obtained in a study of CD8 T cells in Susac syndrome. Background on the study: Patients with Susac syndrome were therapy-naive, on corticosteroids, or on intravenous immunoglobulin alone at the time that blood was drawn.

The ends were cut back, 1 base at V and 8 bases at J, with 8 bases in the middle. The length of the CDR3 is 11 residues. Per germline, CDR1 GTSNPN and CDR2 SVGIG (reference sequence). Material for sequencing was CD4+ T cells from PBMCs. This chain links TRBV30 with TRBJ1-2; perhaps TRBD1 as D (5 bases). The clonotype originates from a human donor with Susac syndrome. The CDR3 DNA follows: TGTGCCTGGAGTGAGGGGATGGGCTACACCTTC. It codes for CAWSEGMGYTF. Full variable domain (rest looked up from reference TRBV30 and TRBJ1-2): SQTIHQWPATLVQPVGSPLSLECTVEGTSNPNLYWYRQAAGRGLQLLFYSVGIGQISSEVPQNLSASRPQDRQFILSSKKLLLSDSGFYLCAWSEGMGYTFGSGTRLTVV.